Reported below is one TCR beta chain. No antigen is known for it. Base qualities are missing; no much larger clone stands one base away. This sample is drawn from a study of blood T cell repertoires in COVID-19 (dated by TCRdb to 2019 to 2021). Background on the whole study: The collaborator samples originated in the United States, Italy and Spain and spanned the acute and convalescent phases of COVID-19. Subjects who had been exposed to COVID-19, were actively infected with it, or had recovered from it provided the deeply sampled blood TCRbeta repertoires that made up the dataset. The prospective study material was composed of cDNA or gDNA derived from T cells, B-cell-depleted T cells, or PBMCs. The samples were drawn from the first 160 participants of the ongoing ImmuneRACE study and from over 950 subjects provided by 6 global collaborators. The repertoires were made available in a free public database intended to serve as a resource for research on the immune response to SARS-CoV-2. Where HLA class I and class II types were available, the types were taken from metadata supplied by the sample provider, not from assay-based typing. Sample metadata almost always included a de-identified subject ID, COVID-19 status, age in years and sex.

TCRbeta CDR3 regions were amplified from genomic DNA by means of the immunoSEQ Assay, a bias-controlled multiplex PCR. From the authors' description of their analysis: The number of nucleated cells in each sample was estimated by amplification of reference gene primers within the assay. To quantify the absolute abundance of each unique TCRbeta CDR3 rearrangement, sequence reads were collapsed and filtered. Productive Simpson clonality was computed per sample as the square root of Simpson's diversity index over productive rearrangements. Held by TCRdb, this immuneACCESS table contains in-frame sequences only and omits some clones. Under half of the omission traces to an unresolved V gene where checked; the cause of the rest is unknown. The V and J calls and clone size come from that table; D and trimming were worked out from the DNA. The sample profile shows 170,000 or so clones; less than 90% of them were found once. The ten largest clones represent over 12% of the sample.

Collaborating institutions collected whole blood in K2EDTA tubes following their own protocols. Collaborator samples were shipped for TCRbeta analysis as frozen whole blood, isolated PBMCs, or DNA extracted from either sample type. Reading the germline V gene gives CDR1 SGHTA and CDR2 FQGNSA. Inclusive of the bounding cysteine and phenylalanine, the CDR3 is 18 residues long. Kept here is only the CDR3 DNA, which spans 54 bases and is read in frame from base 1. Clipping removes 1 base from V and 3 bases from J, with 8 as the unmatched junction base count. What the research found in general, with its limitations: The quantity of clinical and demographic metadata differed by source and by participant and was supplied without curation.

The sequence joins TRBV7-2 to TRBJ1-4; 10 central nucleotides agree with TRBD1. The receptor was derived from a man younger than 35 with active or convalescent COVID-19. Source material: peripheral blood. Here the CDR3 is given as CASSLDDRGQAANEKLFF. At the DNA level, the sequence is TGTGCCAGCAGCTTAGATGACAGGGGGCAGGCAGCTAATGAAAAACTGTTTTTT.